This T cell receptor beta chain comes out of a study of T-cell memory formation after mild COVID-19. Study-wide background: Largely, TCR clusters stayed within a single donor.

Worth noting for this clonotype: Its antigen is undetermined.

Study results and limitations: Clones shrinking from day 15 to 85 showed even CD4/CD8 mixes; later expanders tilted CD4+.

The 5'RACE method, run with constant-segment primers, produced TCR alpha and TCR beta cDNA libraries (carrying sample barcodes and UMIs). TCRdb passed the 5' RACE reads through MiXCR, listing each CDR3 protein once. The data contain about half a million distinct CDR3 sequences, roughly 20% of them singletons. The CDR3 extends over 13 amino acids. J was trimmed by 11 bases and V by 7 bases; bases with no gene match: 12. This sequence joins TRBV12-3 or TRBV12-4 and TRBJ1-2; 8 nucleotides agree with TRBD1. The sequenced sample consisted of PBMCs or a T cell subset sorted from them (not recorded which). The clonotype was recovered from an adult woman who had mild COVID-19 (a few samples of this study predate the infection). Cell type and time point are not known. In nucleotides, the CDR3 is TGTGCCAGCACCACCGGACAGGGCGGAAGTTACACCTTC. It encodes CASTTGQGGSYTF.